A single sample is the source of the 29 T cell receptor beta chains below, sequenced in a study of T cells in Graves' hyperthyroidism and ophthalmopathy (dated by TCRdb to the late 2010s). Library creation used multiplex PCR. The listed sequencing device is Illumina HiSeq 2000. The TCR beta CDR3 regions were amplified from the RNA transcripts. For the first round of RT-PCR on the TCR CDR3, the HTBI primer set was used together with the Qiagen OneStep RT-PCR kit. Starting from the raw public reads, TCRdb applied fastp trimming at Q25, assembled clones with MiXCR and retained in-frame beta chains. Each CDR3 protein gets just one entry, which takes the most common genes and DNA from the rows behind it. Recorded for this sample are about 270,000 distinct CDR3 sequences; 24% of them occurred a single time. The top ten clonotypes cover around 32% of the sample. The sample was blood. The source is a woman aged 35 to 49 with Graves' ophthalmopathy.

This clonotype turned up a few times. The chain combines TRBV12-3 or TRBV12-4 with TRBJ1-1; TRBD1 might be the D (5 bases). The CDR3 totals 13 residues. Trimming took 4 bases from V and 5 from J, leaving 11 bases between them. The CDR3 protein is CASSWQGWTEAFF. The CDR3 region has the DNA TGTGCCAGCAGTTGGCAGGGATGGACTGAAGCTTTCTTT.

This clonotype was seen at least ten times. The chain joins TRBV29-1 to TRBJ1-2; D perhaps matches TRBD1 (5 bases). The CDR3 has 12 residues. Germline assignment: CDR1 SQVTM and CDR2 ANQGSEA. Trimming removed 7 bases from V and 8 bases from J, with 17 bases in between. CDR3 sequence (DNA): TGCAGCGCTACGACGGGGGGTACGGGCTACACCTTC. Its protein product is CSATTGGTGYTF.

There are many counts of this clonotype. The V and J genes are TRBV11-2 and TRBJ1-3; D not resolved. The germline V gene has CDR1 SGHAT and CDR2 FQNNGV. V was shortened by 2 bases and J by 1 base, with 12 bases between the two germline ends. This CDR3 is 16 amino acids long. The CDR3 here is CASSLQLVGSGNTIYF. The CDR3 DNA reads TGTGCCAGCAGCTTACAGTTGGTAGGGTCTGGAAACACCATATATTTT.

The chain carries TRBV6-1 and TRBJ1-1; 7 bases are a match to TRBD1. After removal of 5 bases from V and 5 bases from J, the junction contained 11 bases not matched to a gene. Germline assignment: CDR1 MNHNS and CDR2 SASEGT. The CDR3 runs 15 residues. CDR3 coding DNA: TGTGCCAGCAGTCAACTGACAGGGTTGGAAACTGAAGCTTTCTTT. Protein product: CASSQLTGLETEAFF.

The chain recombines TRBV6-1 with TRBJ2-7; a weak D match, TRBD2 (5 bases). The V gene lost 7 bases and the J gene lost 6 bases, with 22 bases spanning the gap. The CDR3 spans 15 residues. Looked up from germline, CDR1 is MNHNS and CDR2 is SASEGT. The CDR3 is CASNPPGVRSGEQYF. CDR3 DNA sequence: TGTGCCAGCAACCCACCCGGGGTAAGGAGCGGCGAGCAGTACTTC.

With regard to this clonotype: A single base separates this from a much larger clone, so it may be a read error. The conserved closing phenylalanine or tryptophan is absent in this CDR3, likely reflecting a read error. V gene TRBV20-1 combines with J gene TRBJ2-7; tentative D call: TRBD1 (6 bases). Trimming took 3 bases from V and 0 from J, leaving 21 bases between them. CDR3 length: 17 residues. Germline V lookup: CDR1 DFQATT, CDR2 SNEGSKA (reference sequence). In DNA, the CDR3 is TGCAGTGCTAGTCCATCCCTCTTCAGGGGTCACTCCTACGAGCAGTACTCC. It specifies CSASPSLFRGHSYEQYS.

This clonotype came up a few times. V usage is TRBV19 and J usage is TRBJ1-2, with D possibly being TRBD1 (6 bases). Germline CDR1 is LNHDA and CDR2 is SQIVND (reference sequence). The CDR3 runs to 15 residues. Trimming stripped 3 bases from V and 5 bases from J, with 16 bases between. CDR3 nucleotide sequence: TGTGCCAGTAGTATCTTAACCGGGACACAGTATGGCTACACCTTC. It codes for CASSILTGTQYGYTF.

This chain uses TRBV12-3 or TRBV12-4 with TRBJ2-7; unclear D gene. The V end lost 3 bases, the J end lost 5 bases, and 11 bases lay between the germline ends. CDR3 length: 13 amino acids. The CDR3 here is CASSFLLRDEQYF. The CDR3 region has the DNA TGTGCCAGCAGTTTTCTTCTCCGGGACGAGCAGTACTTC.

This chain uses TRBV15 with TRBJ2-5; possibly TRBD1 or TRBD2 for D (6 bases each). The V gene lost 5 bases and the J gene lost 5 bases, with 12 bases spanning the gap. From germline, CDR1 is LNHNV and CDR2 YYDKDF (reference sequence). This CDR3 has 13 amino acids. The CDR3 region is CATSGGQSETQYF. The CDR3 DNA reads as TGTGCCACCAGCGGGGGGCAAAGTGAGACCCAGTACTTC.

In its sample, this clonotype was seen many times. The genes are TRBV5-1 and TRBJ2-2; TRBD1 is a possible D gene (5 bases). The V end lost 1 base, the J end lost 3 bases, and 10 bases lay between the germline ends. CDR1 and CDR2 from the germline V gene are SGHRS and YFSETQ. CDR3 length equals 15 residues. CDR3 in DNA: TGCGCCAGCAGCTTGCAAACAGGAGACACCGGGGAGCTGTTTTTT. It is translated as CASSLQTGDTGELFF.

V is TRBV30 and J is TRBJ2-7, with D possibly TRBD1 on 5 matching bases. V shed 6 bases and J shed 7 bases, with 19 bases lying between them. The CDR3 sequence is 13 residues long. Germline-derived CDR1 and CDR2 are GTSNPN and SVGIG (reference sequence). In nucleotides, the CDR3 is TGTGCCTGCAACAAACCCCAGGGCGCGGAGCAGTACTTC. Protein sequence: CACNKPQGAEQYF. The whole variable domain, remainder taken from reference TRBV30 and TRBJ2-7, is SQTIHQWPATLVQPVGSPLSLECTVEGTSNPNLYWYRQAAGRGLQLLFYSVGIGQISSEVPQNLSASRPQDRQFILSSKKLLLSDSGFYLCACNKPQGAEQYFGPGTRLTVT.

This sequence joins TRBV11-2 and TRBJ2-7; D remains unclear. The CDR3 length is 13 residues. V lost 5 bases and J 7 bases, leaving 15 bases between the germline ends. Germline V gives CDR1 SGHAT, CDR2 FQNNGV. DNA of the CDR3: TGTGCCAGCAGCCCAGACACGACTTGGGAGCAGTACTTC. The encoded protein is CASSPDTTWEQYF.

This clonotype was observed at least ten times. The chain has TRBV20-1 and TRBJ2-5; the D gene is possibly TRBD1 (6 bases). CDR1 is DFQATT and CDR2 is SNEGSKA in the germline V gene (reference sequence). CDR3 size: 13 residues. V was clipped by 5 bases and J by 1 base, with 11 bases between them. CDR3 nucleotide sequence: TGCAGTGCTCGACAGGACCTCCAAGAGACCCAGTACTTC. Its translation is CSARQDLQETQYF.

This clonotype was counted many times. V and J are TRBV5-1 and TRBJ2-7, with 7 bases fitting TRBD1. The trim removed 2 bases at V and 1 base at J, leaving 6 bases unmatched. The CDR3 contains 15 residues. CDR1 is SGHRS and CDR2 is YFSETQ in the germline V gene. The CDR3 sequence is CASSFMPTGSYEQYF. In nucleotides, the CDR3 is TGCGCCAGCAGCTTTATGCCGACAGGGTCCTACGAGCAGTACTTC. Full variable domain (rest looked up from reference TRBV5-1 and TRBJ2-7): KAGVTQTPRYLIKTRGQQVTLSCSPISGHRSVSWYQQTPGQGLQFLFEYFSETQRNKGNFPGRFSGRQFSNSRSEMNVSTLELGDSALYLCASSFMPTGSYEQYFGPGTRLTVT.

Here the CDR3 DNA reads TGCGCCAGCAGCTCGGAAACCCGGCGGAACACTGAAGCTTTCTTT. As protein: CASSSETRRNTEAFF. J is TRBJ1-1 and V is TRBV5-1; the D is unclear. CDR3 length equals 15 residues. Trimming removed 3 bases from V and 1 base from J, with 13 bases in between. Germline CDR1 SGHRS, CDR2 YFSETQ.

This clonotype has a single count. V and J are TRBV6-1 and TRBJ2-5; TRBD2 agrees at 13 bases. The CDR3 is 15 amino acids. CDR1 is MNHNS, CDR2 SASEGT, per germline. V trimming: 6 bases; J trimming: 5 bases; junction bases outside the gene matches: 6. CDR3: CASSQLAGGRETQYF. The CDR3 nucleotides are TGTGCCAGCAGCCAACTAGCGGGGGGGCGGGAGACCCAGTACTTC.

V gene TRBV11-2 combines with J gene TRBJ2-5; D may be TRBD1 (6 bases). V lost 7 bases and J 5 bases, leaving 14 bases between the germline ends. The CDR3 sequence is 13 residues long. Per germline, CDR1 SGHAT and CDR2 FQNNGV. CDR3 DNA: TGTGCCAGCACCGTTACAGGGTTGGAGACCCAGTACTTC. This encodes CASTVTGLETQYF.

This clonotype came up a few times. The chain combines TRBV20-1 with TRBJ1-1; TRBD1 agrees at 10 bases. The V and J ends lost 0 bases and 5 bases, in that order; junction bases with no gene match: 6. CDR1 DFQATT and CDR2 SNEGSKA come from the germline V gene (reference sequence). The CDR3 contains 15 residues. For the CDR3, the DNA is TGCAGTGCTAGAGATTTGGGGACAGGGGTTACTGAAGCTTTCTTT. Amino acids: CSARDLGTGVTEAFF.

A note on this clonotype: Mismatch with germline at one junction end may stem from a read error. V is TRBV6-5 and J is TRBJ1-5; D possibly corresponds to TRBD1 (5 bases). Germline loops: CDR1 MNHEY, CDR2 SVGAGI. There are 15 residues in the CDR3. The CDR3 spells CASSWVSGTNQPQHF. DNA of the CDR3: TGCGCCAGCAGTTGGGTCTCAGGGACGAATCAGCCCCAGCATTTT.

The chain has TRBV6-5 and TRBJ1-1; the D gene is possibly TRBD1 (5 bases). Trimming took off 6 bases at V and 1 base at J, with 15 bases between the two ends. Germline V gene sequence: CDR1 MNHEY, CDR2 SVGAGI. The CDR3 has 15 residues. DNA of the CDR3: TGTGCCAGCAGCTACAGGACGGGCGGGAACACTGAAGCTTTCTTT. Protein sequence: CASSYRTGGNTEAFF.

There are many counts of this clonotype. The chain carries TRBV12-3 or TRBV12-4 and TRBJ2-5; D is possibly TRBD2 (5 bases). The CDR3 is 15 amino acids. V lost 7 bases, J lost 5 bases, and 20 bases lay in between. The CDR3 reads CASTPAGYLGETQYF. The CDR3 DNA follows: TGTGCCAGCACACCCGCGGGCTACTTGGGCGAGACCCAGTACTTC.

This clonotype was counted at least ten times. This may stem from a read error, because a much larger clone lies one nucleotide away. The chain's CDR3 is CANGDSSSYEQYF. For the CDR3, the DNA is TGTGCCAACGGGGACAGCAGCTCCTACGAGCAGTACTTC. The chain recombines TRBV28 with TRBJ2-7, with 7 bases identical to TRBD1. The CDR3 totals 13 residues. Per the germline V gene, CDR1 is MDHEN and CDR2 is SYDVKM. Trimming at V came to 10 bases and at J to 0 bases, leaving 6 bases not matched to a gene.

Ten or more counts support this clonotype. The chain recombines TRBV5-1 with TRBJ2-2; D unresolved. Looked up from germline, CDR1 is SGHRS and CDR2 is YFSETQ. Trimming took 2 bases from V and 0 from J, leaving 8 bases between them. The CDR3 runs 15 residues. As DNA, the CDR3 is TGCGCCAGCAGCTTACGGCTCTCGAACACCGGGGAGCTGTTTTTT. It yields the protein CASSLRLSNTGELFF.

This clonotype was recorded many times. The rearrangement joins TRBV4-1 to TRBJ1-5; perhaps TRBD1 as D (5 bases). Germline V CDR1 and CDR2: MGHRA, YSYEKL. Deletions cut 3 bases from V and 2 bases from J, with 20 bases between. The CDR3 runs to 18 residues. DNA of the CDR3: TGCGCCAGCAGCCAGAAGGGGCCATACAGTGACGGCAATCAGCCCCAGCATTTT. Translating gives CASSQKGPYSDGNQPQHF.

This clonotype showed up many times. CDR3 in DNA: TGTGCCAGCGCCCTTGGGGGTCAAAAATTTAACTATGGCTACACCTTC. This codes for CASALGGQKFNYGYTF. The chain uses TRBV28 and TRBJ1-2; TRBD1 might be the D (5 bases). CDR1 is MDHEN and CDR2 is SYDVKM in the germline V gene. The V and J ends lost 8 bases and 1 base respectively, with 20 bases between them. The CDR3 consists of 16 residues.

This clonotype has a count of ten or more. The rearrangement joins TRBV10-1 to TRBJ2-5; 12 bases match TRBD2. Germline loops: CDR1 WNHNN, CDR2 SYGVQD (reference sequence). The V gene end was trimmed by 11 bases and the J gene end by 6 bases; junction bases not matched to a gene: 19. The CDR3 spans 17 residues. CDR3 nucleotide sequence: TGCGCCCGAAACACCAAACTAGGACTAGCGGGAAAGAAGACCCAGTACTTC. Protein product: CARNTKLGLAGKKTQYF.

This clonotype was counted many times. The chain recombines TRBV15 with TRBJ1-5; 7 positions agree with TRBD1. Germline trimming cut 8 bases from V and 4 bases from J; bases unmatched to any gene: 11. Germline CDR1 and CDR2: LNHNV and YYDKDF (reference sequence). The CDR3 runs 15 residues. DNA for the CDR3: TGTGCCACCGGCCGCCGGGACAGAAAAAATCAGCCCCAGCATTTT. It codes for CATGRRDRKNQPQHF.

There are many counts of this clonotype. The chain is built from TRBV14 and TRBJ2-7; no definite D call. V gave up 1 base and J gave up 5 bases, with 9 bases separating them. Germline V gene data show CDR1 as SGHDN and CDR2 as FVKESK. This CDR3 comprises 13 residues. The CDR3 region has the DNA TGTGCCAGCAGCCAAGCGTACCTCCACGAGCAGTACTTC. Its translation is CASSQAYLHEQYF.

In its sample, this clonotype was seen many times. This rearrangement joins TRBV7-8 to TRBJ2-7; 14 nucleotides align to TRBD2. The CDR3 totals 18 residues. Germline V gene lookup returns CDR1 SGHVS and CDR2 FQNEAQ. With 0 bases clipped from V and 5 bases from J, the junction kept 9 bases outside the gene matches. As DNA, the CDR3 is TGTGCCAGCAGCTTAGCCATCCCGGGACTAGCGGGAGTGGACGAGCAGTACTTC. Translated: CASSLAIPGLAGVDEQYF.